The 29 T cell receptor beta chains reported below all come from one sample, sequenced in a study of technical replicates of blood from several donors. Profiled with immunoSEQ multiplex PCR; TCRdb holds only in-frame clones, not every one. The sample has 14,000 or so clones; roughly four fifths are singletons. The sequenced material came from PBMCs. The source of these receptors is a human donor in good health.

In its sample, this clone was seen once. The chain employs TRBV30 and TRBJ2-7; D perhaps matches TRBD2 (5 bases). CDR3 size: 14 residues. Per the germline V gene, CDR1 is GTSNPN and CDR2 is SVGIG (reference sequence). V was pared by 0 bases and J by 6 bases, with 15 bases between. The CDR3 loop reads CAWSVKRDRGEQYF. DNA of the CDR3: TGTGCCTGGAGTGTCAAGCGAGATCGGGGCGAGCAGTACTTC.

The J gene is TRBJ2-3, the V gene TRBV4-1; 12 nucleotides line up with TRBD2. CDR1 is MGHRA, CDR2 YSYEKL, per germline. V lost 1 base and J lost 0; bases outside the gene matches: 14. This CDR3 comprises 21 residues. CDR3 sequence (DNA): TGCGCCAGCAGCCAAGTCCTAATACTAGCGGGAGGTCCTCCTAGCACAGATACGCAGTATTTT. Translated, it gives CASSQVLILAGGPPSTDTQYF.

This clone has only a few counts. The chain has TRBV18 and TRBJ1-1, with TRBD1 matching over 9 bases. With 6 bases clipped from V and 5 bases from J, the junction kept 13 bases outside the gene matches. From germline, CDR1 is KGHSH and CDR2 LQKENI. This CDR3 spans 16 amino acids. The CDR3 coding sequence is TGTGCCAGCTCCGAGCTACTGGGACAGGGATCAACTGAAGCTTTCTTT. This gives the protein CASSELLGQGSTEAFF. The complete variable domain, with remaining parts taken from reference TRBV18 and TRBJ1-1, reads NAGVMQNPRHLVRRRGQEARLRCSPMKGHSHVYWYRQLPEEGLKFMVYLQKENIIDESGMPKERFSAEFPKEGPSILRIQQVVRGDSAAYFCASSELLGQGSTEAFFGQGTRLTVV.

The V gene is TRBV4-2, the J gene TRBJ2-5; 12 bases match TRBD2. The J call may not be correct, given that the DNA end is closer to TRBJ2-7. Germline V gene lookup returns CDR1 LGHNA and CDR2 YNFKEQ. The CDR3 covers 15 residues. The CDR3 reads CASSQGLAGAYEQYF. As DNA, the CDR3 is TGTGCCAGCAGCCAAGGACTAGCGGGGGCCTACGAGCAGTACTTC.

The chain is built from TRBV7-6 and TRBJ2-6; 9 nucleotides agree with TRBD2. The length of the CDR3 is 16 residues. V lost 2 bases and J lost 1; bases outside the gene matches: 0. Germline V gene sequence: CDR1 SGHVS, CDR2 FNYEAQ. CDR3 in DNA: TGTGCCAGCAGCTTAAGCGGGGGGTCTGGGGCCAACGTCCTGACTTTC. Translating it yields CASSLSGGSGANVLTF.

V gene TRBV6-1 combines with J gene TRBJ2-3; the D gene is possibly TRBD2 (6 bases). Trimming removed 7 bases from V and 3 bases from J, with 11 bases in between. Per the germline V gene, CDR1 is MNHNS and CDR2 is SASEGT. This CDR3 spans 13 amino acids. The CDR3 region has the DNA TGTGCCAGCAAACCGGGAGTTACAGATACGCAGTATTTT. The encoded protein is CASKPGVTDTQYF.

The chain combines TRBV14 with TRBJ2-7; possible D gene TRBD1, 5 bases. With 0 bases removed from V and 0 bases from J, the gap between germline ends came to 12 bases. Per the germline V gene, CDR1 is SGHDN and CDR2 is FVKESK. This CDR3 spans 16 amino acids. This CDR3 reads CASSQETPRASYEQYF. The CDR3 region has the DNA TGTGCCAGCAGCCAAGAGACCCCCAGGGCCTCCTACGAGCAGTACTTC. The full variable domain, with the rest looked up from reference TRBV14 and TRBJ2-7, is EAGVTQFPSHSVIEKGQTVTLRCDPISGHDNLYWYRRVMGKEIKFLLHFVKESKQDESGMPNNRFLAERTGGTYSTLKVQPAELEDSGVYFCASSQETPRASYEQYFGPGTRLTVT.

This chain joins TRBV6-1 and TRBJ1-1; 8 bases align to TRBD1. The CDR3 has 15 amino acids. V lost 2 bases to trimming and J lost 8 bases; unmatched junction nucleotides: 10. CDR1 and CDR2 from the germline V gene are MNHNS and SASEGT. The DNA for the CDR3 is TGTGCCAGCAGTGAAAGCGGGGGGACAGGCGGCGAAGCTTTCTTT. As protein: CASSESGGTGGEAFF.

The chain is built from TRBV4-1 and TRBJ2-3, with TRBD2 matching over 9 bases. Losses at the gene ends were 0 bases for V and 2 bases for J; bases not matched to a gene: 6. From germline, CDR1 is MGHRA and CDR2 YSYEKL. The CDR3 covers 17 residues. The CDR3 sequence: CASSQDGTSGFTDTQYF. The CDR3 coding sequence is TGCGCCAGCAGCCAAGATGGAACTAGCGGGTTCACAGATACGCAGTATTTT.

The chain carries TRBV6-1 and TRBJ1-2; D may be TRBD1 (5 bases). The germline V gene encodes CDR1 MNHNS and CDR2 SASEGT. The CDR3 has 16 residues. Trimming removed 1 base at V and 1 base at J, with 13 bases between. The CDR3 loop is CASSEVGGWLNYGYTF. The DNA for the CDR3 is TGTGCCAGCAGTGAAGTGGGGGGTTGGCTTAACTATGGCTACACCTTC.

The CDR3 nucleotides read TGCGCCAGCAGACCCGGGACTAGCGGATCCTACGAGCAGTACTTC. Translation: CASRPGTSGSYEQYF. The rearrangement uses TRBV5-1 and TRBJ2-7, with 11 bases lining up with TRBD2. J was trimmed by 1 base and V by 5 bases; bases with no gene match: 5. The CDR3 has 15 residues. Germline V gene data show CDR1 as SGHRS and CDR2 as YFSETQ.

The chain couples TRBV5-6 to TRBJ2-5; weak D call: TRBD1 (5 bases). Trimming removed 0 bases from V and 10 bases from J, with 16 bases in between. Per germline, CDR1 SGHDT and CDR2 YYEEEE. The CDR3 has 14 amino acids. The CDR3 DNA reads as TGTGCCAGCAGCTTGGTTTCCAGGGCTCAATACCAGTACTTC. Translation gives CASSLVSRAQYQYF.

The sample holds a few counts of this clone. The chain carries TRBV9 and TRBJ1-2; 9 nucleotides line up with TRBD1. This CDR3 region has 15 residues. J was trimmed by 1 base and V by 4 bases; bases with no gene match: 5. Germline V gives CDR1 SGDLS, CDR2 YYNGEE. The CDR3 protein is CASSPRTGVNYGYTF. CDR3 bases: TGTGCCAGCAGCCCCCGGACAGGGGTTAACTATGGCTACACCTTC.

This rearrangement joins TRBV6-1 to TRBJ1-1; no clear D gene. From germline, CDR1 is MNHNS and CDR2 SASEGT. The CDR3 extends over 15 amino acids. Trimming removed 2 bases at V and 8 bases at J, with 18 bases between. CDR3 nucleotide sequence: TGTGCCAGCAGTGAATCGAATGGGCCAACCCGAGAAGCTTTCTTT. Its translation: CASSESNGPTREAFF.

The genes are TRBV19 and TRBJ2-5; TRBD1 matches at 8 bases. Germline CDR1 is LNHDA and CDR2 is SQIVND (reference sequence). The ends lost 6 bases at V and 5 bases at J; junction bases unmatched: 8. This CDR3 spans 14 amino acids. The CDR3 region has the DNA TGTGCCAGTAGGAACAGGGGGAACGCGGAGACCCAGTACTTC. Protein product: CASRNRGNAETQYF.

This clone was detected a few times. V gene TRBV18 combines with J gene TRBJ1-4; tentatively, D is TRBD1 (5 bases). This CDR3 comprises 15 residues. The V gene lost 1 base and the J gene lost 5 bases, with 11 bases spanning the gap. Germline lookup yields CDR1 KGHSH and CDR2 LQKENI. The CDR3 DNA reads as TGTGCCAGCTCACCACTCCAGGGCCGAAATGAAAAACTGTTTTTT. Translation: CASSPLQGRNEKLFF.

The CDR3 coding sequence is TGTGCCAGCAGTGGGCAGGCGAACACTGAAGCTTTCTTT. Encoded protein: CASSGQANTEAFF. The rearrangement uses TRBV6-1 and TRBJ1-1; D is undetermined. The CDR3 consists of 13 residues. The V and J ends lost 4 bases and 1 base respectively, with 7 bases between them. In germline, CDR1 is MNHNS, CDR2 SASEGT.

This sequence joins TRBV10-1 and TRBJ2-2, with D perhaps TRBD2 (5 bases). V lost 0 bases, J lost 1 base, and 6 bases lay in between. The CDR3 runs to 15 residues. Germline CDR1 is WNHNN and CDR2 is SYGVQD (reference sequence). The CDR3 DNA reads as TGCGCCAGCAGTGAGTCAGGAGGGAACACCGGGGAGCTGTTTTTT. Translated: CASSESGGNTGELFF.

This chain links TRBV5-1 with TRBJ2-3; TRBD2 matches 12 bases. The V gene end was trimmed by 2 bases and the J gene end by 0 bases; junction bases not matched to a gene: 1. The CDR3 contains 16 residues. Germline values: CDR1 SGHRS, CDR2 YFSETQ. This CDR3 reads CASSFGTSGSTDTQYF. The CDR3 coding sequence is TGCGCCAGCAGCTTTGGGACTAGCGGGAGCACAGATACGCAGTATTTT. Drawing the rest from reference TRBV5-1 and TRBJ2-3, the complete variable domain is KAGVTQTPRYLIKTRGQQVTLSCSPISGHRSVSWYQQTPGQGLQFLFEYFSETQRNKGNFPGRFSGRQFSNSRSEMNVSTLELGDSALYLCASSFGTSGSTDTQYFGPGTRLTVL.

This clone has just a few counts. The chain carries TRBV6-1 and TRBJ1-1, with 8 bases identical to TRBD1. Germline CDR1 MNHNS, CDR2 SASEGT. V lost 1 base, J lost 8 bases, and 3 bases stayed unmatched. The CDR3 is made up of 13 amino acids. The CDR3 spells CASSEGWDREAFF. CDR3 DNA sequence: TGTGCCAGCAGTGAAGGATGGGACAGGGAAGCTTTCTTT.

The chain carries TRBV9 and TRBJ2-1; TRBD2 aligns across 9 bases. The CDR3 runs 17 residues. Germline V lookup: CDR1 SGDLS, CDR2 YYNGEE. V lost 0 bases and J lost 5; bases outside the gene matches: 9. The CDR3 nucleotides are TGTGCCAGCAGCGTAGTAACTAGCGGGTACCGAGACAATGAGCAGTTCTTC. Protein: CASSVVTSGYRDNEQFF.

The chain couples TRBV5-1 to TRBJ2-1; D possibly corresponds to TRBD2 (6 bases). V was cut by 4 bases and J by 7 bases, with 9 bases left in between. Germline CDR1 is SGHRS and CDR2 is YFSETQ. This CDR3 has 12 amino acids. The CDR3 protein is CASSPSENEQFF. In nucleotides, the CDR3 is TGCGCCAGCAGCCCTAGCGAAAATGAGCAGTTCTTC.

The rearrangement joins TRBV6-1 to TRBJ2-7, with 9 nucleotides matching TRBD2. Germline V gene sequence: CDR1 MNHNS, CDR2 SASEGT. V gave up 8 bases and J gave up 4 bases; unmatched junction bases: 9. The CDR3 runs to 14 residues. The CDR3 is CASRVSGRGYEQYF. For the CDR3, the DNA is TGTGCCAGCCGGGTTAGCGGGAGAGGGTACGAGCAGTACTTC.

The chain combines TRBV16 with TRBJ1-2; perhaps TRBD1 as D (5 bases). The germline CDR1 and CDR2 sequences are KGHSY and FQNENV. The ends were cut back, 4 bases at V and 7 bases at J, with 16 bases in the middle. The length of the CDR3 is 14 residues. This CDR3 is CASSLNFPGFGYTF. The CDR3, as DNA: TGTGCCAGCAGCCTCAATTTCCCAGGGTTTGGCTACACCTTC.

A few counts support this clone. The chain has TRBV19 and TRBJ2-7; D is perhaps TRBD1 (5 bases). Germline V gene data show CDR1 as LNHDA and CDR2 as SQIVND (reference sequence). The CDR3 loop spans 14 amino acids. V lost 6 bases and J 0 bases, leaving 12 bases between the germline ends. The CDR3 loop reads CASRRDSTSYEQYF. CDR3 DNA: TGTGCCAGTAGACGTGACAGTACCTCCTACGAGCAGTACTTC.

The chain joins TRBV6-4 to TRBJ2-3, with D uncertain. In germline, CDR1 is MRHNA, CDR2 SNTAGT. V gave up 3 bases and J gave up 0 bases, with 4 bases separating them. The CDR3 totals 13 residues. The CDR3 loop reads CASSERSTDTQYF. CDR3 nucleotide sequence: TGTGCCAGCAGTGAGCGGAGCACAGATACGCAGTATTTT.

CDR3 nucleotide sequence: TGTGCCAGCTTACAGGGGGTCGACCAGCCCCAGCATTTT. This encodes CASLQGVDQPQHF. The chain couples TRBV18 to TRBJ1-5, with 8 nucleotides matching TRBD1. The germline gives CDR1 KGHSH, CDR2 LQKENI. J lost 7 bases, V lost 7 bases, and 6 bases had no gene match. The CDR3 is 13 residues long.

V is TRBV9 and J is TRBJ2-2; D possibly corresponds to TRBD2 (6 bases). The V gene lost 7 bases and the J gene lost 6 bases, with 16 bases spanning the gap. This CDR3 region has 14 residues. Germline V gene sequence: CDR1 SGDLS, CDR2 YYNGEE. The CDR3 DNA follows: TGTGCCAGCTTATCGGGAGCAAAAGCCGGGGAGCTGTTTTTT. Protein sequence: CASLSGAKAGELFF.

The chain has TRBV7-3 and TRBJ2-7, with 11 bases fitting TRBD2. The V and J ends lost 5 bases and 5 bases, in that order; junction bases with no gene match: 11. The germline CDR1 and CDR2 sequences are SGHTA and FQGTGA. The CDR3 consists of 16 residues. The CDR3 region has the DNA TGTGCCAGCAGCATGGCCCCTAGCGGGAGGATAAACGAGCAGTACTTC. Its protein is CASSMAPSGRINEQYF.